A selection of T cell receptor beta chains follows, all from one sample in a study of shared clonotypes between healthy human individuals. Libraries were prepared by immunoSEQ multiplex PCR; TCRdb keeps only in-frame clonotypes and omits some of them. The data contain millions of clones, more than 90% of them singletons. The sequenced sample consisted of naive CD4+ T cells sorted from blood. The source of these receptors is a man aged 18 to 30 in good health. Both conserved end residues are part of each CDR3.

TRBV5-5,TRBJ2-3,CASSLERGGHTDTQYF
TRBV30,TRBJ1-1,CAWRSGLNTEAFF
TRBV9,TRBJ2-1,CASSLGTNYNEQFF
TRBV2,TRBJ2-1,CASSESRAGGYNEQFF
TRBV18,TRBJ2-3,CASSSIEGGPSTDTQYF
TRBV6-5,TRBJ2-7,CASSYSGHEQYF
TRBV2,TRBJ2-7,CASSESGYEQYF
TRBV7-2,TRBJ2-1,CASSLNREGRAYEQFF
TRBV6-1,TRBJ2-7,CASSLEGAYEQYF
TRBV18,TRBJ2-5,CASSPPGVETQYF
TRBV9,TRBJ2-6,CASSGQGPGANVLTF
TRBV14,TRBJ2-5,CASSFFGTPGQETQYF
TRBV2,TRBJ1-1,CASSELTPGRNTEAFF
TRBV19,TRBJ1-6,CASTQGGELHNSPLHF
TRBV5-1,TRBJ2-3,CASSLTPGGLEDTQYF
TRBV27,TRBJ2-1,CASSWGLADNEQFF
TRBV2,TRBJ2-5,CASRHRDNKETQYF
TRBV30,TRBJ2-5,CAWRTGQGRAGTQYF
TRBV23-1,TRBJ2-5,CASSQYWPLGTQYF
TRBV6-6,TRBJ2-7,CASRDPASGSSYEQYF
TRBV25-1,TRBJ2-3,CASSEWTGGESDTQYF
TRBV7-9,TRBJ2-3,CASSQGGKRGWTDTQYF
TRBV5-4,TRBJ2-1,CASSGGDGAYNEQFF
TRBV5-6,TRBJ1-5,CASSLADQGESQPQHF
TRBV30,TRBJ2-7,CAWSGVDRGKYEQYF
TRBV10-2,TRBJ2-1,CASEEGWRGGPNEQFF
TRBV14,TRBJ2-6,CASTSEGDISFSGANVLTF
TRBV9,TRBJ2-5,CASSSVGGLFQETQYF
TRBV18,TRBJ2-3,CASSPQQTTDTQYF
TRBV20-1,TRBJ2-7,CSASGGAEQYF
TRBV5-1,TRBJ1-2,CASSWDREGYTF
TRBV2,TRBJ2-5,CASSGGVWAQETQYF
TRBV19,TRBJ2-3,CASSTLRTDTQYF
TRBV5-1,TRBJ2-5,CASSLGAQSGTQYF
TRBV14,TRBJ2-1,CASSLSGSSYNEQFF
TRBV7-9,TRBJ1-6,CASSAGQGAGAYNSPLHF
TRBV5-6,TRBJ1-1,CAGSPRTGGKNTEAFF
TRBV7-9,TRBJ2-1,CASSLAGTLNEQFF
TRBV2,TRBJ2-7,CASNGGKLYEQYF
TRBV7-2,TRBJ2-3,CASSSGLAGGEDTQYF
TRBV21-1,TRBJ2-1,CASCRLGLDEQFF
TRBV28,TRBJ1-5,CASRSGTGAFLNQPQHF